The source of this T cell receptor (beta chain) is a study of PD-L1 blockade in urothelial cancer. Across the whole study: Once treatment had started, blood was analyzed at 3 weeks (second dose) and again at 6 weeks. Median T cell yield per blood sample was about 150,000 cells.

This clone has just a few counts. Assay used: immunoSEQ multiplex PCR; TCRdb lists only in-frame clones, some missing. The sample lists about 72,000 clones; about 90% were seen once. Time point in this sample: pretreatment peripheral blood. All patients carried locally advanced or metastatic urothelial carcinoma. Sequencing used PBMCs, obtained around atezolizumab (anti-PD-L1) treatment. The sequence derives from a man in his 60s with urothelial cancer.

This CDR3 is CASSLPSSYEQYF. In nucleotides, the CDR3 is TGCGCCAGTAGCTTACCTAGCTCCTACGAGCAGTACTTC. V gene TRBV10-1 combines with J gene TRBJ2-7; unclear D gene. The CDR3 length is 13 residues. Germline values: CDR1 WNHNN, CDR2 SYGVQD (reference sequence). The ends were cut back, 9 bases at V and 0 bases at J, with 12 bases in the middle.